The 20 T cell receptor beta chains below come from one sample, sequenced in a study of T cell responses to AZD1222 COVID-19 vaccine. Sequencing was performed with immunoSEQ multiplex PCR; in TCRdb, only in-frame clones are kept and a portion is missing. The sample consists of 93,000 or so clones, roughly 91% of them appearing once. The sequences come from peripheral blood, collected on day 0 of AZD1222 vaccination. These receptors all come from an adult in good health.

This clone was detected a few times. This chain connects TRBV5-1 to TRBJ1-6; D gene ambiguous. This CDR3 has 15 amino acids. Trimming removed 0 bases from V and 5 bases from J, with 9 bases in between. Germline assignment: CDR1 SGHRS and CDR2 YFSETQ. CDR3 loop: CASSLAQVNNSPLHF. The CDR3 DNA follows: TGCGCCAGCAGCTTGGCGCAGGTAAATAATTCACCCCTCCACTTT.

The CDR3 here is CASSNGGRETQYF. CDR3 nucleotide sequence: TGTGCCAGCAGCAATGGGGGTCGAGAGACCCAGTACTTC. This chain links TRBV7-7 with TRBJ2-5, with D perhaps being TRBD1 or TRBD2 (5 bases each). The CDR3 runs 13 residues. Between the trimmed V and J ends, which lost 5 bases and 4 bases, there was a span of 11 bases. Germline lookup yields CDR1 SSHAT and CDR2 FNYEAQ (reference sequence).

This chain uses TRBV28 with TRBJ2-1; possibly TRBD2 for D (5 bases). V was pared by 3 bases and J by 6 bases, with 9 bases between. The CDR3 totals 13 residues. From germline, CDR1 is MDHEN and CDR2 SYDVKM. The CDR3 nucleotides are TGTGCCAGCAGTTTTCAGGACTCCAATGAGCAGTTCTTC. Translated, it gives CASSFQDSNEQFF.

The V call is TRBV3-1 (or the pseudogene TRBV3-2), the J call TRBJ1-1; 8 bases are a match to TRBD1. The germline V gene encodes CDR1 LGHDT and CDR2 YNNKEL (reference sequence). V trimming: 2 bases; J trimming: 2 bases; junction bases outside the gene matches: 7. CDR3 length: 16 residues. The CDR3 is CASSQTHGTGNTEAFF. CDR3 bases: TGTGCCAGCAGCCAAACGCACGGGACAGGAAACACTGAAGCTTTCTTT.

The rearrangement joins TRBV5-1 to TRBJ2-5, with TRBD2 matching 10 bases. This CDR3 comprises 18 residues. Germline values: CDR1 SGHRS, CDR2 YFSETQ. The trim removed 4 bases at V and 5 bases at J, leaving 17 bases unmatched. The CDR3 protein is CASSLAAGAGGPWETQYF. The CDR3 DNA is TGCGCCAGCAGCCTGGCTGCGGGAGCGGGGGGGCCATGGGAGACCCAGTACTTC. The full variable domain, rest sourced from reference TRBV5-1 and TRBJ2-5, is KAGVTQTPRYLIKTRGQQVTLSCSPISGHRSVSWYQQTPGQGLQFLFEYFSETQRNKGNFPGRFSGRQFSNSRSEMNVSTLELGDSALYLCASSLAAGAGGPWETQYFGPGTRLLVL.

This chain links TRBV6-6 with TRBJ1-5, with D unresolved. Germline CDR1 and CDR2: MNHNY and SVGAGI (reference sequence). Deletions cut 5 bases from V and 4 bases from J, with 12 bases between. This CDR3 has 14 residues. CDR3 amino acids: CASSLTEGNQPQHF. The DNA of the CDR3 is TGTGCCAGCAGTCTCACAGAGGGAAATCAGCCCCAGCATTTT.

This clone was picked up one time. The rearrangement links TRBV11-2 to TRBJ2-5; TRBD1 might be the D (6 bases). The germline CDR1 and CDR2 sequences are SGHAT and FQNNGV. V lost 5 bases and J 4 bases, leaving 17 bases between the germline ends. The CDR3 totals 15 residues. Written as DNA, the CDR3 is TGTGCCAGCAGCCCCCGGACAGCCAGCCGAGAGACCCAGTACTTC. It translates to CASSPRTASRETQYF.

This chain joins TRBV27 and TRBJ2-3; D call uncertain. V was trimmed by 4 bases and J by 6 bases, leaving 8 bases between them. Germline V gene data show CDR1 as MNHEY and CDR2 as SMNVEV (reference sequence). This CDR3 comprises 12 residues. The CDR3 region is CASSYPGDTQYF. For the CDR3, the DNA is TGTGCCAGCAGTTACCCTGGGGATACGCAGTATTTT.

The chain has TRBV27 and TRBJ2-7; 10 bases agree with TRBD1. V dropped 10 bases and J dropped 2; count of bases not matched to a gene: 14. The CDR3 is 16 residues long. Germline V gene lookup returns CDR1 MNHEY and CDR2 SMNVEV (reference sequence). CDR3 residues: CATLRQGAFQTYEQYF. Here the CDR3 DNA reads TGTGCCACCCTACGACAGGGGGCCTTTCAAACCTACGAGCAGTACTTC.

This rearrangement joins TRBV10-1 to TRBJ1-4; D unresolved. V was cut by 11 bases and J by 4 bases, with 23 bases left in between. CDR1 WNHNN and CDR2 SYGVQD come from the germline V gene (reference sequence). This CDR3 spans 16 amino acids. CDR3 protein: CAPPLRRRFINEKLFF. CDR3 sequence (DNA): TGCGCCCCTCCCCTGCGGAGACGGTTTATTAATGAAAAACTGTTTTTT.

The chain combines TRBV29-1 with TRBJ2-1; TRBD2 aligns across 8 bases. V trimming: 3 bases; J trimming: 7 bases; junction bases outside the gene matches: 8. The germline gives CDR1 SQVTM, CDR2 ANQGSEA. The CDR3 spans 14 residues. In nucleotides, the CDR3 is TGCAGCGTTGAGCGGGGAAGCGGGGGAAATGAGCAGTTCTTC. Translating it yields CSVERGSGGNEQFF.

The rearrangement uses TRBV6-5 and TRBJ1-1; a weak D match, TRBD1 (5 bases). Per the germline V gene, CDR1 is MNHEY and CDR2 is SVGAGI. Trimming took 7 bases from V and 0 from J, leaving 12 bases between them. CDR3 length: 14 amino acids. The CDR3 DNA reads as TGTGCCAGCAATCACGACAGCATGAACACTGAAGCTTTCTTT. Translation gives CASNHDSMNTEAFF.

The chain uses TRBV2 and TRBJ1-5; 8 nucleotides line up with TRBD1. CDR1 and CDR2 (germline): SNHLY, FYNNEI. CDR3 length: 13 residues. The trim removed 5 bases at V and 4 bases at J, leaving 1 base unmatched. This CDR3 reads CASSRQGNQPQHF. The CDR3 nucleotides are TGTGCCAGCAGTAGACAGGGGAATCAGCCCCAGCATTTT.

This chain connects TRBV11-3 to TRBJ2-7; unclear D gene. The CDR3 runs to 13 residues. Germline values: CDR1 SGHNT, CDR2 YENEEA. V shed 0 bases and J shed 7 bases, with 10 bases lying between them. The CDR3 DNA follows: TGTGCCAGCAGCTTAGATTATCTTGGAGAGCAGTACTTC. It is translated as CASSLDYLGEQYF.

This clone is a singleton in its sample. This sequence joins TRBV9 and TRBJ2-3; D unresolved. This CDR3 contains 13 residues. Germline-derived CDR1 and CDR2 are SGDLS and YYNGEE. With 3 bases removed from V and 1 base from J, the gap between germline ends came to 6 bases. DNA for the CDR3: TGTGCCAGCAGCGCTTGGGGCACAGATACGCAGTATTTT. Translating it yields CASSAWGTDTQYF.

The table lists this clone with a count of one. The CDR3 loop reads CASSRGLAGGETQYF. CDR3 bases: TGTGCCAGCAGCCGGGGACTAGCGGGAGGGGAGACCCAGTACTTC. V usage is TRBV13 and J usage is TRBJ2-5; the match to TRBD2 covers 16 bases. After removal of 5 bases from V and 5 bases from J, the junction contained 2 bases not matched to a gene. Germline CDR1 reads PRHDT; CDR2 reads FYEKMQ (reference sequence). This CDR3 is 15 amino acids long.

The gene calls are TRBV5-6 and TRBJ1-5, with a tentative D call TRBD1 (6 bases). Germline loops: CDR1 SGHDT, CDR2 YYEEEE. V lost 4 bases, J lost 0 bases, and 20 bases lay in between. The CDR3 spans 18 residues. The CDR3: CASSVGGSGSYSNQPQHF. For the CDR3, the DNA is TGTGCCAGCAGCGTTGGGGGCTCGGGATCATATAGCAATCAGCCCCAGCATTTT.

The chain couples TRBV28 to TRBJ1-1; D is ambiguous. This CDR3 spans 15 amino acids. Germline V gene sequence: CDR1 MDHEN, CDR2 SYDVKM. The V and J ends lost 4 bases and 2 bases respectively, with 14 bases between them. CDR3 bases: TGTGCCAGCAGTTCCGGCCAATTGGTAAACACTGAAGCTTTCTTT. It specifies CASSSGQLVNTEAFF.

The V gene is TRBV12-1, the J gene TRBJ1-5. TRBV12-1 is classified as a pseudogene. This CDR3 is built from 22 residues. The CDR3 sequence is CASSFDRALAGGAWVCNQPQHF. CDR3 coding DNA: TGTGCCAGCAGCTTTGATCGGGCTTTGGCCGGGGGGGCTTGGGTGTGTAATCAGCCCCAGCATTTT.

The V and J genes are TRBV11-2 and TRBJ2-1; weak D call: TRBD2 (7 bases). The length of the CDR3 is 17 residues. Trimming left V 2 bases short and J 0 bases short, with 14 bases between. Germline V lookup: CDR1 SGHAT, CDR2 FQNNGV. The CDR3 spells CASSLFYGGASYNEQFF. In nucleotides, the CDR3 is TGTGCCAGCAGCTTATTTTATGGGGGGGCCTCCTACAATGAGCAGTTCTTC.